The 21 T cell receptor beta chains listed next were all sequenced from one sample in a study of cytomegalovirus exposure and HLA in healthy donors. Use of 60 Vbeta and 13 Jbeta primers characterized the PCR. Sequencing used immunoSEQ multiplex PCR; TCRdb keeps in-frame clones, though not all of them. The profile shows about 110,000 clones, around three quarters of them singletons. Sequenced sample: PBMCs. These receptors were taken from a man younger than 40 in good health and CMV-seropositive.

This clone occurred once. J is TRBJ1-5 and V is TRBV2, with a weak D call TRBD1 (5 bases). The CDR3 contains 16 residues. Germline V gives CDR1 SNHLY, CDR2 FYNNEI. Trimming cost V 4 bases and J 0 bases, with 13 bases left between them. DNA for the CDR3: TGTGCCAGCAGTGGCTGGGACTGGGATAGCAATCAGCCCCAGCATTTT. This sequence encodes CASSGWDWDSNQPQHF.

The J gene is TRBJ2-3, the V gene TRBV9; a weak D match, TRBD2 (5 bases). V lost 6 bases to trimming and J lost 0 bases, with 17 bases between them. This CDR3 spans 16 amino acids. Germline V CDR1 and CDR2: SGDLS, YYNGEE. CDR3 loop: CASNTRGQESTDTQYF. The CDR3 DNA sequence: TGTGCCAGCAACACAAGAGGGCAGGAAAGCACAGATACGCAGTATTTT.

The V and J genes are TRBV7-2 and TRBJ2-1, with 13 nucleotides matching TRBD2. Germline assignment: CDR1 SGHTA and CDR2 FQGNSA. The V segment lost 1 base and the J segment 7 bases; nucleotides outside the gene matches: 10. The CDR3 is made up of 18 amino acids. The CDR3 is CASSLVGGTSGVQNEQFF. As DNA, the CDR3 is TGTGCCAGCAGCTTAGTAGGTGGGACTAGCGGGGTTCAGAATGAGCAGTTCTTC.

The rearrangement links TRBV13 to TRBJ2-5; 7 nucleotides agree with TRBD2. The J call could be wrong; TRBJ2-7 is a better fit for the DNA end. CDR1 PRHDT and CDR2 FYEKMQ come from the germline V gene (reference sequence). CDR3 size: 15 residues. CDR3 loop: CASSSAKRGTYEQYF. Here the CDR3 DNA reads TGTGCCAGCAGCTCGGCGAAGCGGGGTACCTACGAGCAGTACTTC.

The V and J genes are TRBV7-8 and TRBJ1-2, with 11 bases that match TRBD1. This CDR3 region has 17 residues. With V trimmed by 3 bases and J by 8 bases, 14 bases remained unmatched. CDR1 and CDR2 from the germline V gene are SGHVS and FQNEAQ. The CDR3 DNA reads as TGTGCCAGCAGCTTGCGTTTCTTGGGACAGGGGGACGCGGGCTACACCTTC. This sequence encodes CASSLRFLGQGDAGYTF.

This clone was counted between two and nine times. The chain couples TRBV5-1 to TRBJ1-3; D perhaps matches TRBD1 (5 bases). CDR3 length: 13 amino acids. With 6 bases removed from V and 3 bases from J, the gap between germline ends came to 10 bases. Germline CDR1 and CDR2: SGHRS and YFSETQ. CDR3 in amino acids: CASTGGSGNTIYF. The CDR3, as DNA: TGCGCCAGCACCGGGGGTAGTGGAAACACCATATATTTT.

The chain joins TRBV4-2 to TRBJ2-3; 8 bases align to TRBD2. After removal of 4 bases from V and 5 bases from J, the junction contained 8 bases not matched to a gene. The germline V gene encodes CDR1 LGHNA and CDR2 YNFKEQ. The CDR3 has 15 amino acids. CDR3 nucleotides: TGTGCCAGCAGCCGGCGGGGGGCGGGGGAAGATACGCAGTATTTT. Its protein product is CASSRRGAGEDTQYF.

This chain joins TRBV7-9 and TRBJ1-4, with D possibly matching TRBD1 (5 bases). Germline V gene data show CDR1 as SEHNR and CDR2 as FQNEAQ (reference sequence). V was pared by 5 bases and J by 5 bases, with 15 bases between. The CDR3 extends over 15 amino acids. The CDR3 spells CASSRRDQGNEKLFF. CDR3 coding DNA: TGTGCCAGCAGCCGAAGGGATCAGGGAAATGAAAAACTGTTTTTT.

This rearrangement joins TRBV19 to TRBJ1-3; the match to TRBD1 covers 7 bases. CDR1 and CDR2 from the germline V gene are LNHDA and SQIVND (reference sequence). The J segment lost 6 bases and the V segment lost 5 bases, leaving 7 bases of the junction unmatched. This CDR3 has 14 amino acids. Here the CDR3 reads CASSSTGVANTIYF. The CDR3 nucleotides read TGTGCCAGTAGTTCTACAGGGGTGGCAAACACCATATATTTT.

The chain carries TRBV10-3 and TRBJ2-3; 12 bases line up with TRBD2. Germline trimming cut 4 bases from V and 4 bases from J; bases unmatched to any gene: 15. CDR1 ENHRY and CDR2 SYGVKD come from the germline V gene. The CDR3 sequence is 19 residues long. The CDR3: CAISGQTSGGLTGADTQYF. CDR3 DNA: TGTGCCATCAGTGGCCAAACTAGCGGGGGGCTCACGGGGGCAGATACGCAGTATTTT.

This chain uses TRBV4-1 with TRBJ1-3; D is uncertain. V lost 1 base and J 4 bases, leaving 8 bases between the germline ends. Per the germline V gene, CDR1 is MGHRA and CDR2 is YSYEKL. CDR3 length equals 14 residues. CDR3 bases: TGCGCCAGCAGCCAAGGAACACCCGGAAACACCATATATTTT. It is translated as CASSQGTPGNTIYF.

This clone was detected a few times. The chain employs TRBV2 and TRBJ1-5, with D perhaps TRBD1 (6 bases). The V gene lost 8 bases and the J gene lost 1 base, with 9 bases spanning the gap. Looked up from germline, CDR1 is SNHLY and CDR2 is FYNNEI. The CDR3 spans 13 residues. CDR3 coding DNA: TGTGCCAGCGGGGACACCAGCAATCAGCCCCAGCATTTT. Amino acid sequence: CASGDTSNQPQHF.

The chain has TRBV19 and TRBJ2-2; possibly TRBD1 for D (6 bases). CDR1 LNHDA and CDR2 SQIVND come from the germline V gene (reference sequence). V lost 6 bases and J 2 bases, leaving 16 bases between the germline ends. The CDR3 has 16 residues. CDR3 protein: CASSLVTGSNTGELFF. The CDR3 DNA sequence: TGTGCCAGTAGCCTCGTCACAGGGTCCAACACCGGGGAGCTGTTTTTT.

DNA of the CDR3: TGCGCCAGCAGGGCGGAACCTAATGAAAAACTGTTTTTT. It specifies CASRAEPNEKLFF. The rearrangement links TRBV5-1 to TRBJ1-4; D ambiguous. CDR3 size: 13 residues. V was clipped by 5 bases and J by 3 bases, with 8 bases between them. CDR1 is SGHRS and CDR2 is YFSETQ in the germline V gene.

The chain uses TRBV5-1 and TRBJ2-2; TRBD2 might be the D (5 bases). Looked up from germline, CDR1 is SGHRS and CDR2 is YFSETQ. V was trimmed by 2 bases and J by 6 bases, leaving 17 bases between them. This CDR3 is built from 16 residues. DNA for the CDR3: TGCGCCAGCAGCTTTAGTCCGCAAAAGGGAGCCGGGGAGCTGTTTTTT. Translating gives CASSFSPQKGAGELFF.

The chain uses TRBV5-1 and TRBJ1-4, with D hard to call. V gave up 5 bases and J gave up 3 bases, with 8 bases separating them. The CDR3 has 13 residues. CDR1 SGHRS and CDR2 YFSETQ come from the germline V gene. CDR3 sequence: CASRRTPNEKLFF. In nucleotides, the CDR3 is TGCGCCAGCAGGCGTACTCCTAATGAAAAACTGTTTTTT.

V is TRBV14 and J is TRBJ2-7, with a possible D match to TRBD2 (6 bases). Germline CDR1 SGHDN, CDR2 FVKESK. CDR3 length: 17 amino acids. Trimming stripped 0 bases from V and 0 bases from J, with 15 bases between. CDR3 in amino acids: CASSQEWRAEGSYEQYF. The CDR3 nucleotides are TGTGCCAGCAGCCAAGAATGGAGAGCGGAGGGCTCCTACGAGCAGTACTTC.

The chain couples TRBV2 to TRBJ1-1; D is undetermined. CDR1 and CDR2 (germline): SNHLY, FYNNEI. This CDR3 region has 13 residues. The V end was cut by 4 bases, the J end by 3 bases, with 9 bases between. CDR3 amino acids: CASSGEVDTEAFF. The CDR3 DNA is TGTGCCAGCAGTGGTGAGGTGGACACTGAAGCTTTCTTT.

This clone was detected only a few times. The chain joins TRBV7-9 to TRBJ1-1, with D possibly being TRBD1 (5 bases). From germline, CDR1 is SEHNR and CDR2 FQNEAQ (reference sequence). Deletions cut 2 bases from V and 5 bases from J, with 24 bases between. The CDR3 spans 18 residues. CDR3 coding DNA: TGTGCCAGCAGCTTACCCTACACGGGGGGGTCCTTGTGGACTGAAGCTTTCTTT. Protein sequence: CASSLPYTGGSLWTEAFF. Full variable domain (outside the CDR3, taken from reference TRBV7-9 and TRBJ1-1): DTGVSQNPRHKITKRGQNVTFRCDPISEHNRLYWYRQTLGQGPEFLTYFQNEAQLEKSRLLSDRFSAERPKGSFSTLEIQRTEQGDSAMYLCASSLPYTGGSLWTEAFFGQGTRLTVV.

This chain links TRBV19 with TRBJ1-5; 8 positions agree with TRBD1. The CDR3 is 14 residues long. J lost 4 bases, V lost 6 bases, and 5 bases had no gene match. CDR1 LNHDA and CDR2 SQIVND come from the germline V gene (reference sequence). The CDR3 loop is CASSPGGGNQPQHF. The CDR3 bases are TGTGCCAGTAGCCCAGGGGGCGGGAATCAGCCCCAGCATTTT.

This chain connects TRBV30 to TRBJ1-1; 7 positions agree with TRBD1. The CDR3 is 13 amino acids. CDR1 is GTSNPN, CDR2 SVGIG, per germline (reference sequence). V lost 5 bases and J lost 0; bases outside the gene matches: 3. This CDR3 is CAWGTAMNTEAFF. The CDR3 nucleotides are TGTGCCTGGGGGACAGCCATGAACACTGAAGCTTTCTTT.